The 19 T cell receptor beta chains below all came from one sample that was sequenced in a study of blood T cell repertoires in COVID-19. Only in-frame clones appear in the TCRdb table, and some are missing; sequencing was by immunoSEQ multiplex PCR. The table includes about 110,000 clones, around 82% detected once. Sample: peripheral blood. These receptors were collected from a woman aged 55-70 years with acute or convalescent COVID-19.

This clone was seen just once. The chain is built from TRBV4-1 and TRBJ2-7; D perhaps matches TRBD1 (6 bases). The CDR3 sequence is 16 residues long. CDR1 MGHRA and CDR2 YSYEKL come from the germline V gene. V was shortened by 3 bases and J by 2 bases, with 17 bases between the two germline ends. The CDR3 DNA sequence: TGCGCCAGCAGCCACGGATCGACAGGACCCACCTACGAGCAGTACTTC. Translation: CASSHGSTGPTYEQYF.

V usage is TRBV7-3 and J usage is TRBJ1-1, with 10 bases identical to TRBD1. J gave up 8 bases and V 8 bases, and 11 bases lay outside the gene matches. Germline CDR1 and CDR2: SGHTA and FQGTGA. CDR3 length: 14 residues. Here the CDR3 reads CASRERRTGGEAFF. DNA of the CDR3: TGTGCCAGCCGAGAGCGGAGGACAGGGGGAGAAGCTTTCTTT.

The chain uses TRBV4-3 and TRBJ2-7; 10 bases are shared with TRBD2. The CDR3 has 17 amino acids. The ends lost 4 bases at V and 0 bases at J; junction bases unmatched: 9. Germline V gene lookup returns CDR1 LGHNA and CDR2 YSLEER. CDR3 in DNA: TGCGCCAGCAGCCCCTGGCTAGCGGGGGCAAACTCCTACGAGCAGTACTTC. Protein sequence: CASSPWLAGANSYEQYF.

This clone has only one observation. The chain employs TRBV11-2 and TRBJ1-1; D is unclear. There are 12 residues in the CDR3. V lost 1 base and J lost 4, with 4 bases in between. In germline, CDR1 is SGHAT, CDR2 FQNNGV. CDR3 sequence reads: CASSLVVTEAFF. In DNA form, the CDR3 reads TGTGCCAGCAGCTTAGTAGTCACTGAAGCTTTCTTT. The full variable domain, with the rest looked up from reference TRBV11-2 and TRBJ1-1, is EAGVAQSPRYKIIEKRQSVAFWCNPISGHATLYWYQQILGQGPKLLIQFQNNGVVDDSQLPKDRFSAERLKGVDSTLKIQPAKLEDSAVYLCASSLVVTEAFFGQGTRLTVV.

The CDR3: CASSYAGFATNEKLFF. DNA for the CDR3: TGTGCCAGCAGTTATGCGGGTTTTGCAACTAATGAAAAACTGTTTTTT. The J gene is TRBJ1-4, the V gene TRBV6-5; D is ambiguous. Germline V gene sequence: CDR1 MNHEY, CDR2 SVGAGI. The CDR3 has 16 amino acids. The V end was cut by 3 bases, the J end by 0 bases, with 11 bases between.

The chain recombines TRBV4-3 with TRBJ2-7; TRBD1 aligns across 9 bases. This CDR3 spans 16 amino acids. V lost 1 base, J lost 1 base, and 5 bases stayed unmatched. Germline V gene lookup returns CDR1 LGHNA and CDR2 YSLEER. Here the CDR3 reads CASSQGVGTGSYEQYF. The CDR3 nucleotides are TGCGCCAGCAGCCAAGGAGTCGGGACAGGGTCCTACGAGCAGTACTTC.

The chain has TRBV30 and TRBJ1-6, with D perhaps matching TRBD1 (6 bases). Germline V gives CDR1 GTSNPN, CDR2 SVGIG (reference sequence). This CDR3 has 15 amino acids. Trimming took off 1 base at V and 11 bases at J, with 18 bases between the two ends. The CDR3 nucleotides are TGTGCCTGGAGTGGCCAGCGACAGGCTGCGACACCCCTCCACTTT. This sequence encodes CAWSGQRQAATPLHF.

CDR3 sequence reads: CASSLGLLNEQFF. Written as DNA, the CDR3 is TGTGCCAGCAGCTTAGGACTACTAAATGAGCAGTTCTTC. V is TRBV11-2 and J is TRBJ2-1; D might be TRBD2 (5 bases). The V end lost 1 base, the J end lost 7 bases, and 8 bases lay between the germline ends. The germline gives CDR1 SGHAT, CDR2 FQNNGV. This CDR3 comprises 13 residues.

This clone was observed once. The rearrangement uses TRBV19 and TRBJ1-3; the D is unclear. The CDR3 contains 15 residues. Trimming took 5 bases from V and 0 from J, leaving 11 bases between them. Germline lookup yields CDR1 LNHDA and CDR2 SQIVND (reference sequence). CDR3 DNA: TGTGCCAGTAGTTCGACACAAAGCTCTGGAAACACCATATATTTT. It encodes CASSSTQSSGNTIYF.

This rearrangement joins TRBV30 to TRBJ1-5, with TRBD1 matching over 7 bases. With V trimmed by 4 bases and J by 1 base, 4 bases remained unmatched. The CDR3 covers 14 residues. The germline V gene encodes CDR1 GTSNPN and CDR2 SVGIG (reference sequence). The CDR3 DNA follows: TGTGCCTGGAATGAGGGGGCGAGCAATCAGCCCCAGCATTTT. Translating gives CAWNEGASNQPQHF.

The CDR3 coding sequence is TGTGCCAGCAGTATTAGGACTAGCGGGGGGGCCCTCGTCTACGAGCAGTACTTC. Encoded protein: CASSIRTSGGALVYEQYF. The rearrangement links TRBV28 to TRBJ2-7; TRBD2 matches at 15 bases. The CDR3 loop spans 18 amino acids. The trim removed 5 bases at V and 3 bases at J, leaving 11 bases unmatched. Germline values: CDR1 MDHEN, CDR2 SYDVKM.

This chain links TRBV28 with TRBJ1-2, with 8 bases matching TRBD1. This CDR3 region has 15 residues. V shed 7 bases and J 5 bases; nucleotides not matched to a gene: 12. CDR1 is MDHEN and CDR2 is SYDVKM in the germline V gene. DNA for the CDR3: TGTGCCAGCAACCTTATTGGACAGGGAAGTTATGGCTACACCTTC. Its translation is CASNLIGQGSYGYTF.

This clone showed up just a few times. The V gene is TRBV7-6, the J gene TRBJ2-7; 7 bases align to TRBD1. The CDR3 totals 16 residues. V lost 3 bases, J lost 3 bases, and 11 bases stayed unmatched. Germline assignment: CDR1 SGHVS and CDR2 FNYEAQ. This CDR3 reads CASSFHGTDRDYEQYF. CDR3 DNA: TGTGCCAGCAGCTTCCACGGGACAGATAGGGACTACGAGCAGTACTTC. The full variable domain, rest sourced from reference TRBV7-6 and TRBJ2-7, is GAGVSQSPRYKVTKRGQDVALRCDPISGHVSLYWYRQALGQGPEFLTYFNYEAQQDKSGLPNDRFSAERPEGSISTLTIQRTEQRDSAMYRCASSFHGTDRDYEQYFGPGTRLTVT.

CDR3 in DNA: TGTGCCAGCAGCTTCCGACAGGGATACAATGAGCAGTTCTTC. Its protein is CASSFRQGYNEQFF. The chain recombines TRBV7-2 with TRBJ2-1; 7 bases agree with TRBD1. Germline CDR1 and CDR2: SGHTA and FQGNSA. The V segment lost 3 bases and the J segment 4 bases; nucleotides outside the gene matches: 3. The CDR3 has 14 amino acids.

This chain connects TRBV18 to TRBJ2-2; D might be TRBD1 (8 bases). Trimming stripped 8 bases from V and 5 bases from J, with 18 bases between. Germline-derived CDR1 and CDR2 are KGHSH and LQKENI. This CDR3 comprises 15 residues. CDR3 nucleotides: TGTGCCAGCGCCCAACAGGGGGACTATACCGGGGAGCTGTTTTTT. This encodes CASAQQGDYTGELFF.

V and J are TRBV5-1 and TRBJ1-2; D possibly corresponds to TRBD1 (6 bases). This CDR3 is built from 12 residues. The germline V gene encodes CDR1 SGHRS and CDR2 YFSETQ. Trimming took off 7 bases at V and 1 base at J, with 8 bases between the two ends. Here the CDR3 DNA reads TGCGCCAGCCGGGACAATAACTATGGCTACACCTTC. Encoded protein: CASRDNNYGYTF.

J is TRBJ2-5 and V is TRBV9; TRBD1 matches at 11 bases. The CDR3 covers 15 residues. The junction had 4 bases not matched to a gene; V was cut back by 2 bases and J by 4 bases. The germline CDR1 and CDR2 sequences are SGDLS and YYNGEE. The CDR3 DNA reads TGTGCCAGCAGCGTCCCGGGACAGGGGGGAGAGACCCAGTACTTC. Its translation is CASSVPGQGGETQYF.

The DNA of the CDR3 is TGCGCCAGCAGCCAAGGACAGGGGTCTGGCGAAAACATTCAGTACTTC. Residues: CASSQGQGSGENIQYF. This chain uses TRBV4-1 with TRBJ2-4, with TRBD1 identical over 8 bases. This CDR3 has 16 residues. CDR1 is MGHRA and CDR2 is YSYEKL in the germline V gene. V shed 1 base, J shed 5 bases, and the junction held 7 bases outside the gene matches.

This clone was detected only a few times. The chain recombines TRBV5-5 with TRBJ1-4; D gene ambiguous. Germline CDR1 SGHKS, CDR2 YYEKEE (reference sequence). This CDR3 is built from 14 residues. Trimming removed 2 bases from V and 5 bases from J, with 10 bases in between. DNA of the CDR3: TGTGCCAGCAGCTTAGGGAGCTCAAATGAAAAACTGTTTTTT. It codes for CASSLGSSNEKLFF. Combining the CDR3 with reference TRBV5-5 and TRBJ1-4 gives the whole variable domain DAGVTQSPTHLIKTRGQQVTLRCSPISGHKSVSWYQQVLGQGPQFIFQYYEKEERGRGNFPDRFSARQFPNYSSELNVNALLLGDSALYLCASSLGSSNEKLFFGSGTQLSVL.